Listed here are 8 T cell receptor beta chains from one sample, sequenced in a study of T cell repertoires in cytomegalovirus infection. TCRdb reprocessed the reads with MiXCR, giving one entry per CDR3 protein. The sample lists 95,000 to 150,000 distinct CDR3 sequences; 32% were seen once. These receptors' antigens are unknown. This sample comprised CD8+ T cells from cultured PBMCs, obtained from culture after CMV antigen stimulation. The receptors come from a human donor in good health (CMV status not recorded). Some clones in this sample may be carry-over from other donors' samples.

The rearrangement joins TRBV24-1 to TRBJ2-7, with D perhaps TRBD1 (5 bases). Germline V gene sequence: CDR1 KGHDR, CDR2 SFDVKD. This CDR3 contains 16 residues. With 2 bases removed from V and 0 bases from J, the gap between germline ends came to 13 bases. The CDR3 bases are TGTGCCACCAGTGATTCACAGGCCCCGAACTCCTACGAGCAGTACTTC. This gives the protein CATSDSQAPNSYEQYF.

This clonotype occurred a few times. In DNA form, the CDR3 reads TGTGCCGGACCGCGAAGGGACGAGGCCGAGCAGTACTTC. This sequence encodes CAGPRRDEAEQYF. This chain links TRBV2 with TRBJ2-7; either TRBD1 or TRBD2 may fit D (5 bases each). The CDR3 spans 13 residues. With 11 bases removed from V and 6 bases from J, the gap between germline ends came to 20 bases. Per germline, CDR1 SNHLY and CDR2 FYNNEI. Full variable domain (outside the CDR3, taken from reference TRBV2 and TRBJ2-7): EPEVTQTPSHQVTQMGQEVILRCVPISNHLYFYWYRQILGQKVEFLVSFYNNEISEKSEIFDDQFSVERPDGSNFTLKIRSTKLEDSAMYFCAGPRRDEAEQYFGPGTRLTVT.

This clonotype appeared a few times. The chain employs TRBV7-2 and TRBJ2-7, with a tentative D call TRBD1 (6 bases). CDR1 is SGHTA and CDR2 is FQGNSA in the germline V gene. V lost 3 bases, J lost 5 bases, and 11 bases lay in between. The CDR3 consists of 13 residues. The CDR3 DNA reads as TGTGCCAGCAGCTTTTATAGGGGGAACGAGCAGTACTTC. Residues: CASSFYRGNEQYF.

This clonotype turned up a few times. The chain combines TRBV19 with TRBJ1-2, with D perhaps matching TRBD1 (5 bases). V was pared by 2 bases and J by 6 bases, with 10 bases between. The CDR3 has 13 residues. The germline V gene has CDR1 LNHDA and CDR2 SQIVND (reference sequence). The CDR3 region has the DNA TGTGCCAGTAGTATAACAGGTTGGAATGGCTACACCTTC. It encodes CASSITGWNGYTF.

This clonotype was found a few times. V usage is TRBV6-6 and J usage is TRBJ2-3, with D perhaps TRBD1 or TRBD2 (6 bases each). The CDR3 has 13 amino acids. Germline loops: CDR1 MNHNY, CDR2 SVGAGI (reference sequence). V lost 6 bases and J 11 bases, leaving 18 bases between the germline ends. The chain's CDR3 is CASSLGGQWWQYF. DNA of the CDR3: TGTGCCAGCAGCTTAGGGGGGCAATGGTGGCAGTATTTT.

In this sample, this clonotype turned up a few times. The gene calls are TRBV4-1 and TRBJ2-2, with D perhaps TRBD2 (5 bases). In germline, CDR1 is MGHRA, CDR2 YSYEKL. With 0 bases removed from V and 1 base from J, the gap between germline ends came to 12 bases. The CDR3 length is 17 residues. Here the CDR3 DNA reads TGCGCCAGCAGCCAAGATGAGGGCCGTAGGAACACCGGGGAGCTGTTTTTT. It codes for CASSQDEGRRNTGELFF.

This clonotype occurred a few times. The chain is built from TRBV7-9 and TRBJ1-1, with a weak D call TRBD1 (6 bases). This CDR3 region has 15 residues. Germline-derived CDR1 and CDR2 are SEHNR and FQNEAQ (reference sequence). V was cut by 1 base and J by 5 bases, with 14 bases left in between. CDR3 protein: CASSLDPGARTEAFF. CDR3 bases: TGTGCCAGCAGCTTAGATCCGGGGGCGCGGACTGAAGCTTTCTTT.

V and J are TRBV5-6 and TRBJ2-5; unclear D gene. V was shortened by 2 bases and J by 2 bases, with 10 bases between the two germline ends. This CDR3 is 14 amino acids long. Looked up from germline, CDR1 is SGHDT and CDR2 is YYEEEE. The CDR3 bases are TGTGCCAGCAGCTTTGGCACGCTACAAGAGACCCAGTACTTC. Amino acid sequence: CASSFGTLQETQYF.